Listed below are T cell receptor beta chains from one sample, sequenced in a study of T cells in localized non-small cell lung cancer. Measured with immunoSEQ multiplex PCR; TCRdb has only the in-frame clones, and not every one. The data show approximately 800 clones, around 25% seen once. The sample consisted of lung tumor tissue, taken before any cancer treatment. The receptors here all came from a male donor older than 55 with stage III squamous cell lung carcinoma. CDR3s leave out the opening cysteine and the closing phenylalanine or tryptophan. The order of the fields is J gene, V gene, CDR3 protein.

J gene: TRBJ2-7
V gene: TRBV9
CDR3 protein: ASSEGLEYYEQY

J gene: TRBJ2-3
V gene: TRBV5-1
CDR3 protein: ASSSTRGGRTDTQY

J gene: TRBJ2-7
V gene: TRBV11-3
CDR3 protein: ASNLGQGVGYEQY

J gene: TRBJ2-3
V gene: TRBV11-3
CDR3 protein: ASSLALKTDTQY

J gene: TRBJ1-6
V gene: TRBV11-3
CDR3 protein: ASSLMQGGAYNSPLH

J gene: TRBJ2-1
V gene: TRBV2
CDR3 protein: ASSVGGSGLNEQF

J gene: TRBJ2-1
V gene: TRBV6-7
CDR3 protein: ASIERPRGGYNEQF

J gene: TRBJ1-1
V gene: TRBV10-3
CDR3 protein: AISERENTEAF

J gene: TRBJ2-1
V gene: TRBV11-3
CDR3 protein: ASSSSGTTYYNEQF

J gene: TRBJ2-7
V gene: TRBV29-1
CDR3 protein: SGLDTLSYEQY

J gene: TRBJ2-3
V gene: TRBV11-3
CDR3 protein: ASSVLAGFPDTQY

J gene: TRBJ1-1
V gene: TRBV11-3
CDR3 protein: ASRIQGTENTEAF

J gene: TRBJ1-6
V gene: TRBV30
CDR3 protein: ATESTGSYNSPLH

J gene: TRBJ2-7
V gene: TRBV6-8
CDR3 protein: ASSRRAYEQY

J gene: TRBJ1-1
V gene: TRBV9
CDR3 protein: ASSVRDRVEWAF

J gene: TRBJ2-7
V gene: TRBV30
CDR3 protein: AWSAGTVHYEQY

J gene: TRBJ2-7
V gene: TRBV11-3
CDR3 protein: ASSLVSLTYEQY

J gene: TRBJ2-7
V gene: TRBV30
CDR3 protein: AWTLPGNSYEQY

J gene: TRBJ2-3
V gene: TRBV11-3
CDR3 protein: ASTPLRDGTDTQY

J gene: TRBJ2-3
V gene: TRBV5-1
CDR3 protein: ASSLRGLAGVTDTQY

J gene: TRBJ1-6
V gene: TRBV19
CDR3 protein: ASNPGIGSPLH

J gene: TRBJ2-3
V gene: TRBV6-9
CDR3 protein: ASSATDTQY